The rows below give T cell receptor beta chains drawn from one sample of a study of shared clonotypes between healthy human individuals. Libraries were prepared by immunoSEQ multiplex PCR; TCRdb keeps only in-frame clonotypes and omits some of them. Altogether approximately 2.3 million clones are present, approximately 93% being singletons, with the ten largest covering about 0.41%. Input material: naive CD4+ T cells from PBMCs. The receptors here all came from a man aged 18 to 35 in good health. Some clones in this sample may be carry-over from other donors' samples. CDR3s include the opening cysteine and the closing phenylalanine or tryptophan. A D gene is named only where the DNA matches it firmly. Clone sizes are given selectively: once, few, many, or a class where the clone is expanded.

TRBJ1-4 - TRBV5-1 - TGCGCCAGCAGCGGCACCCACTCAGGGGTTGAAAAACTGTTTTTT CASSGTHSGVEKLFF
TRBJ1-1 - TRBV4-1 - TGCGCCAGCAGCCAAGGTTTACTTCGCAGTAGGACTGAAGCTTTCTTT CASSQGLLRSRTEAFF
TRBJ1-5 TRBD1 TRBV7-9 few TGTGCCAGCAGCCCGGGACAGACCCTTAGCAATCAGCCCCAGCATTTT CASSPGQTLSNQPQHF
TRBJ2-3 - TRBV5-1 - TGCGCCAGCAGAATTGGGTCAAGTGCGGATACGCAGTATTTT CASRIGSSADTQYF
TRBJ2-6 TRBD1 TRBV9 once TGTGCCAGCAGCGGTACTTCAATCACAGGGGGCGGGGCCAACGTCCTGACTTTC CASSGTSITGGGANVLTF
TRBJ2-3 TRBD2 TRBV7-6 - TGTGCCAGCAGCTTTGGGGGGGGAGATACGCAGTATTTT CASSFGGGDTQYF
TRBJ1-1 - TRBV7-3 - TGTGCCAGCAGCTCTGACCGGTCAGAAAAAAACGGCACTGAAGCTTTCTTT CASSSDRSEKNGTEAFF
TRBJ2-3 - TRBV18 - TGTGCCAGCTCACTATGGACAGCGAGCCTCCAAACGCCGCAGTATTTT CASSLWTASLQTPQYF
TRBJ1-2 - TRBV6-5 - TGTGCCAGCAGTCCCCAGACTACCTATGGCTACACCTTC CASSPQTTYGYTF
TRBJ2-1 TRBD2 TRBV14 - TGTGCCAGCAGCCAAGCCATCCTCTCTAGCGGGAACTACAATGAGCAGTTCTTC CASSQAILSSGNYNEQFF
TRBJ2-3 - TRBV18 - TGTGCCAGCTCACTATCTAACGGCGGAGATACGCAGTATTTT CASSLSNGGDTQYF
TRBJ2-1 - TRBV6-6 - TGTGCCAGCAGTTACCTAGAGGGGCTCTTTGAGCAGTTCTTC CASSYLEGLFEQFF
TRBJ1-5 - TRBV28 - TGTGCCAGCATTGGAAACCGTTGGTATCAGCCCCAGCATTTT CASIGNRWYQPQHF
TRBJ2-3 - TRBV5-4 - TGTGCCAGCAGCTTGTCAAAAGCCGCCACAGATACGCAGTATTTT CASSLSKAATDTQYF
TRBJ1-4 - TRBV9 - TGTGCCAGCAGTCCCGGAGGGGGGTTAGCTAATGAAAAACTGTTTTTT CASSPGGGLANEKLFF
TRBJ2-1 TRBD2 TRBV7-9 once TGTGCCAGCAGACAACTAGCGGGAGGGCCAGGGTCGCAGTTCTTC CASRQLAGGPGSQFF
TRBJ2-3 TRBD2 TRBV11-2 - TGTGCCAGCAGCCCCTACCCGGGAGGGGTCACAGATACGCAGTATTTT CASSPYPGGVTDTQYF
TRBJ2-1 TRBD2 TRBV18 - TGTGCCAGCTCACCACTCGGGACTAGCGGGAGCTCCTACAATGAGCAGTTCTTC CASSPLGTSGSSYNEQFF
TRBJ2-1 - TRBV5-1 - TGCGCCAGCAGCCCGTCGACGAGTTACAATGAGCAGTTCTTC CASSPSTSYNEQFF
TRBJ1-4 TRBD1 TRBV5-4 - TGTGCCAGCAGTAAGGGACAGGGTCTGGGTGAAAAACTGTTTTTT CASSKGQGLGEKLFF
TRBJ2-1 - TRBV7-3 - TGTGCCAGCAGCTTAGGGGGGAGTGCAGGCTACAATGAGCAGTTCTTC CASSLGGSAGYNEQFF
TRBJ2-3 TRBD1 TRBV6-5 - TGTGCCAGCAGTCTGGACAGGGCGACAGATACGCAGTATTTT CASSLDRATDTQYF
TRBJ1-2 - TRBV4-3 - TGCGCCAGCAGCCAAGGACTGGGGAAGGATGGCTACACCTTC CASSQGLGKDGYTF
TRBJ2-1 - TRBV19 few TGTGCCACCGCAGGACTATACAATGAGCAGTTCTTC CATAGLYNEQFF
TRBJ1-5 - TRBV29-1 - TGCAGGTCCCCCCTAAGGATTGGGTCCCAGCATTTT CRSPLRIGSQHF
TRBJ1-1 TRBD1 TRBV28 - TGTGCCAGCAAAGGACAGGGGGCGCGGGGCACTGAAGCTTTCTTT CASKGQGARGTEAFF
TRBJ1-2 - TRBV28 - TGTGCCAGCATGGACCAGGCCGGGGGGAGTTATGGCTACACCTTC CASMDQAGGSYGYTF
TRBJ2-3 - TRBV27 - TGTGCCAGCAGTTACCAAGGACTCCGCGGGAACAAAGATACGCAGTATTTT CASSYQGLRGNKDTQYF
TRBJ1-5 - TRBV27 - TGTGCCAGCAGTTACCGGGGGTTAAGCAATCAGCCCCAGCATTTT CASSYRGLSNQPQHF
TRBJ1-1 - TRBV5-1 - TGCGCCAGCAGCCCTGACCCCCGGGGCACTGAAGCTTTCTTT CASSPDPRGTEAFF
TRBJ2-1 - TRBV11-1 once TGTGCCAGCATGTACGAGAGCCTCACCCCGGAGCAGTTCTTC CASMYESLTPEQFF
TRBJ2-7 TRBD2 TRBV15 - TGTGCCACCAGCAGGGGCCGAGGGACTAGCGGGAGGGAAACCTACGAGCAGTACTTC CATSRGRGTSGRETYEQYF
TRBJ2-1 - TRBV2 - TGTGCCAGCAGTGGTGGAGGGGAGCGTTTTACGCCCTACAATGAGCAGTTCTTC CASSGGGERFTPYNEQFF
TRBJ1-3 - TRBV5-1 - TGCGCCAGCAGCTTGGCCGGCTGGAGATGGGGAAACACCATATATTTT CASSLAGWRWGNTIYF
TRBJ1-1 TRBD1 TRBV11-2 - TGTGCCAGCAGCTTAGACCGGGACAGGGGAGGGTCGAACACTGAAGCTTTCTTT CASSLDRDRGGSNTEAFF
TRBJ1-2 - TRBV28 - TGTGCCAGCAGTTTATGGGTAGCCACTAACTATGGCTACACCTTC CASSLWVATNYGYTF
TRBJ2-7 TRBD2 TRBV4-1 once TGCGCCAGCAGCCCAAGACTAGCGGACTACGAGCAGTACTTC CASSPRLADYEQYF
TRBJ2-6 - TRBV29-1 - TGCAGCGTCTCATCTGGGGCCAACGTCCTGACTTTC CSVSSGANVLTF
TRBJ2-2 - TRBV10-3 - TGTGCCATCAGTGGTAGGGAGAGCACCGGGGAGCTGTTTTTT CAISGRESTGELFF
TRBJ1-2 - TRBV28 - TGTGCCACGACGACAGAATATGGCTACACCTTC CATTTEYGYTF
TRBJ2-5 - TRBV18 - TGTGCCAGCTCACCACCGTCGTTAGAGACCCAGTACTTC CASSPPSLETQYF
TRBJ2-3 - TRBV10-3 - TGTGCCATCAGTGAGTCCTCAGATACGCAGTATTTT CAISESSDTQYF
TRBJ2-5 - TRBV11-2 - TGTGCCAGCAGCTTAAGACAGGCGTACCAAGAGACCCAGTACTTC CASSLRQAYQETQYF
TRBJ2-7 - TRBV7-9 - TGTGCCAGCACTTTAGGCCCAGGGCACGAGCAGTACTTC CASTLGPGHEQYF
TRBJ2-1 TRBD2 TRBV2 - TGTGCCAGCAGTGCTATAAAACTAGCGGGAGGGCCCGGAGAGCAGTTCTTC CASSAIKLAGGPGEQFF
TRBJ1-3 - TRBV11-2 once TGTGCCAGCAGCTCCTCAGATGCCGCTGGAAACACCATATATTTT CASSSSDAAGNTIYF
TRBJ1-3 - TRBV5-1 - TGCGCCAGCAGCTTGGTCTTTTCGGGCAGTCTCTCTGGAAACACCATATATTTT CASSLVFSGSLSGNTIYF
TRBJ1-1 - TRBV7-3 - TGTGCCAGCAGCCCTTCTCCGCGCGGAGGGTTGGGGAGTGGCACTGAAGCTTTCTTT CASSPSPRGGLGSGTEAFF
TRBJ2-5 - TRBV11-2 - TGTGCCAGCAGCTCTCGGGGACGGGCCCAAGAGACCCAGTACTTC CASSSRGRAQETQYF
TRBJ2-5 TRBD2 TRBV7-3 once TGTGCCAGCAGCTTTCGGCCGGCGGGAGGGGAAGAGACCCAGTACTTC CASSFRPAGGEETQYF
TRBJ2-7 - TRBV11-1 - TGTGCCAGCAGCTTATATTCGGGGACCTACGAGCAGTACTTC CASSLYSGTYEQYF
TRBJ2-1 - TRBV6-1 - TGTGCCAGCAATCAGGGGTGGGAGAACAATGAGCAGTTCTTC CASNQGWENNEQFF
TRBJ1-2 TRBD1 TRBV4-1 - TGCGCCAGCAGCCAATCAGGGCTGACAGGGGCCTATGGCTACACCTTC CASSQSGLTGAYGYTF
TRBJ1-1 - TRBV27 - TGTGCCAGCAGTTTATGGCAGATGAACACTGAAGCTTTCTTT CASSLWQMNTEAFF
TRBJ2-7 - TRBV7-9 - TGTGCCAGCAGCCCCCCAGGGGTCAACGAGCAGTACTTC CASSPPGVNEQYF
TRBJ1-6 - TRBV6-6 once TGTGCCTGCCACCTTGTATCGGGGAATTCACCCCTCCACTTT CACHLVSGNSPLHF